Listed here are 15 T cell receptor beta chains from one sample, sequenced in a study of T cells in Graves' hyperthyroidism and ophthalmopathy. Amplified TCR beta CDR3 regions came from RNA transcripts. TCR CDR3 regions were first amplified by RT-PCR with HTBI primers. Using its own MiXCR run on the multiplex PCR reads, TCRdb lists one record per CDR3 protein. The sample carries some 600,000 distinct CDR3 sequences, about 43% recorded once. The sample consisted of peripheral blood or thyroid tissue (not recorded which). These receptors were obtained from a woman aged 18-29 years with Graves' hyperthyroidism.

This clonotype was observed a handful of times. The chain has TRBV20-1 and TRBJ1-1; D not certain. The CDR3 totals 12 residues. Germline CDR1 and CDR2: DFQATT and SNEGSKA (reference sequence). Trimming left V 2 bases short and J 5 bases short, with 9 bases between. DNA of the CDR3: TGCAGTGCTAGACCCGATATGACTGAAGCTTTCTTT. Its translation: CSARPDMTEAFF.

The CDR3 region is CASSINAEQYF. CDR3 coding DNA: TGTGCCAGTAGTATCAACGCCGAGCAGTACTTC. The chain employs TRBV19 and TRBJ2-7; the D is unclear. The germline V gene encodes CDR1 LNHDA and CDR2 SQIVND (reference sequence). With 3 bases removed from V and 6 bases from J, the gap between germline ends came to 6 bases. The CDR3 spans 11 residues.

This clonotype showed up many times. The chain has TRBV7-2 and TRBJ1-6; D remains unclear. Germline V gene lookup returns CDR1 SGHTA and CDR2 FQGNSA. V shed 2 bases and J shed 8 bases, with 4 bases lying between them. The length of the CDR3 is 12 residues. This chain's CDR3 is CASSLRYSPLHF. In DNA form, the CDR3 reads TGTGCCAGCAGCTTACGCTATTCACCCCTCCACTTT.

The genes are TRBV2 and TRBJ1-6, with no clear D. Germline CDR1 is SNHLY and CDR2 is FYNNEI. The CDR3 is 14 residues long. Trimming stripped 1 base from V and 8 bases from J, with 9 bases between. For the CDR3, the DNA is TGTGCCAGCAGTGAAGGAGCCCGTCATTCACCCCTCCACTTT. This encodes CASSEGARHSPLHF.

In its sample, this clonotype was seen a few times. This chain connects TRBV20-1 to TRBJ2-5; the match to TRBD1 covers 8 bases. Germline V gene sequence: CDR1 DFQATT, CDR2 SNEGSKA (reference sequence). V lost 0 bases and J lost 6; bases outside the gene matches: 6. The CDR3 covers 14 residues. The CDR3 loop reads CSARDFGQGQTQYF. Here the CDR3 DNA reads TGCAGTGCTAGAGATTTTGGACAGGGACAGACCCAGTACTTC.

This clonotype was counted between two and nine times. The rearrangement links TRBV25-1 to TRBJ1-2, with 7 bases lining up with TRBD1. V shed 8 bases and J 2 bases; nucleotides not matched to a gene: 8. The length of the CDR3 is 14 residues. The germline V gene has CDR1 MGHDK and CDR2 SYGVNS. The CDR3 DNA follows: TGTGCCAGCTCACCAGAGACAGGGAACTATGGCTACACCTTC. Protein: CASSPETGNYGYTF.

This clonotype came up many times. The V call is TRBV20-1, the J call TRBJ2-5; 10 bases line up with TRBD2. Germline trimming cut 1 base from V and 4 bases from J; bases unmatched to any gene: 0. This CDR3 spans 13 amino acids. Germline assignment: CDR1 DFQATT and CDR2 SNEGSKA (reference sequence). The CDR3 DNA sequence: TGCAGTGCTAGAGGACTAGCGGGAGAGACCCAGTACTTC. It encodes CSARGLAGETQYF.

This clonotype appeared a few times. This chain uses TRBV12-3 or TRBV12-4 with TRBJ1-2, with 10 bases lining up with TRBD1. J lost 8 bases, V lost 1 base, and 4 bases had no gene match. This CDR3 has 14 amino acids. The CDR3 loop reads CASSLVGTGDGYTF. DNA for the CDR3: TGTGCCAGCAGTTTAGTTGGGACAGGGGACGGCTACACCTTC.

This clonotype was found many times. The chain couples TRBV29-1 to TRBJ1-2, with D possibly TRBD1 on 5 matching bases. Germline-derived CDR1 and CDR2 are SQVTM and ANQGSEA. Trimming pared 7 bases from V and 3 bases from J, leaving 18 bases between. The CDR3 runs 14 residues. The CDR3 is CSGGTGTYHYGYTF. The CDR3, as DNA: TGCAGCGGCGGGACCGGGACGTATCACTATGGCTACACCTTC.

V is TRBV24-1 and J is TRBJ2-3, with D perhaps TRBD1 or TRBD2 (5 bases each). Germline lookup yields CDR1 KGHDR and CDR2 SFDVKD. The CDR3 covers 16 residues. V was pared by 6 bases and J by 7 bases, with 22 bases between. The CDR3 reads CATSSVGPQSVYTQYF. CDR3 DNA: TGTGCCACCAGTTCCGTGGGACCGCAGTCCGTCTATACGCAGTATTTT.

The count of this clonotype is one. The chain employs TRBV5-1 and TRBJ2-2; D is unclear. V was clipped by 0 bases and J by 2 bases, with 8 bases between them. The CDR3 totals 15 residues. From germline, CDR1 is SGHRS and CDR2 YFSETQ. The CDR3 nucleotides are TGCGCCAGCAGCTTGGGAGCCGTAAACACCGGGGAGCTGTTTTTT. Residues: CASSLGAVNTGELFF.

This clonotype was counted ten times or more. The CDR3 is CASGLTGIQETQYF. CDR3 DNA sequence: TGTGCCAGCGGCCTGACAGGGATCCAAGAGACCCAGTACTTC. The chain recombines TRBV2 with TRBJ2-5; 7 nucleotides line up with TRBD1. The CDR3 is 14 residues long. Germline loops: CDR1 SNHLY, CDR2 FYNNEI. J gave up 1 base and V 8 bases, and 7 bases lay outside the gene matches.

The chain carries TRBV7-2 and TRBJ2-7; 7 nucleotides line up with TRBD2. The CDR3 loop spans 16 amino acids. CDR1 SGHTA and CDR2 FQGNSA come from the germline V gene. J gave up 4 bases and V 5 bases, and 14 bases lay outside the gene matches. CDR3 nucleotides: TGTGCCAGCAGCCCAGGGAGCGGGAAAGCTCTTTACGAGCAGTACTTC. This codes for CASSPGSGKALYEQYF.

This clonotype was seen more than once but under ten times. The V gene is TRBV20-1, the J gene TRBJ2-7, with TRBD2 matching 7 bases. This CDR3 comprises 14 residues. V lost 5 bases and J lost 5; bases outside the gene matches: 12. CDR1 is DFQATT and CDR2 is SNEGSKA in the germline V gene (reference sequence). The CDR3 DNA reads as TGCAGTGCTCGATTGGGGGGGAATAGCGACGAGCAGTACTTC. The encoded protein is CSARLGGNSDEQYF.

This clonotype was picked up many times. The chain carries TRBV29-1 and TRBJ2-7; TRBD1 matches at 7 bases. This CDR3 spans 13 amino acids. CDR1 is SQVTM and CDR2 is ANQGSEA in the germline V gene. Unmatched junction bases numbered 4, after V lost 5 bases and J lost 0 bases. The CDR3 reads CSVPRDSSYEQYF. The CDR3 DNA is TGCAGCGTTCCCCGGGACAGCTCCTACGAGCAGTACTTC.